Listed here is a single TCR beta chain. These data come from a study of blood T cell repertoires in COVID-19. Across the study: There were acute and convalescent COVID-19 samples, and they came from the United States, Italy and Spain. PBMCs, B-cell-depleted T cells, or T cells provided the cDNA or gDNA that made up the material.

Clones were read by immunoSEQ multiplex PCR, and TCRdb kept only the in-frame ones, dropping some. Among tens of thousands of clones, roughly 84% were seen once, and the ten largest hold approximately 15%. Sequences were obtained from peripheral blood. This sequence was found in a man between 65 and 85 years old with active COVID-19.

The CDR3: CASSGMTDYEQYF. CDR3 in DNA: TGTGCCAGCAGCGGTATGACAGACTACGAGCAGTACTTC. This chain uses TRBV5-6 with TRBJ2-7, with a tentative D call TRBD1 (5 bases). Germline CDR1 and CDR2: SGHDT and YYEEEE. The CDR3 is 13 residues long. V shed 4 bases and J shed 3 bases, with 11 bases lying between them.